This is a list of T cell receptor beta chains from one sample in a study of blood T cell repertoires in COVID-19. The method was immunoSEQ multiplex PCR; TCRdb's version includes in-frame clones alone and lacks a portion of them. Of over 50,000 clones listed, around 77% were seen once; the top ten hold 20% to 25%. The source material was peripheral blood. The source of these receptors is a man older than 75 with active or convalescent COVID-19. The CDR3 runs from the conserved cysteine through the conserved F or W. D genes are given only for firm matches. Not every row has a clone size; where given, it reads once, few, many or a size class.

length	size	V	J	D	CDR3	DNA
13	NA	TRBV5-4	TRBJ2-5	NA	CASSSWTEETQYF	TGTGCCAGCAGCTCGTGGACAGAAGAGACCCAGTACTTC
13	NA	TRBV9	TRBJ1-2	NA	CASSGNFNYGYTF	TGTGCCAGCAGCGGAAACTTCAACTATGGCTACACCTTC
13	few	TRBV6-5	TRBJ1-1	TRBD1	CASSYRAGGAAFF	TGTGCCAGCAGTTACCGGGCAGGGGGCGCGGCTTTCTTT
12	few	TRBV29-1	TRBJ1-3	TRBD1	CAKGGGGNTIYF	TGCGCCAAAGGGGGCGGTGGAAACACCATATATTTT
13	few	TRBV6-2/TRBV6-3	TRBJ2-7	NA	CASSYIGAYEQYF	TGTGCCAGCAGTTACATAGGGGCCTACGAGCAGTACTTC
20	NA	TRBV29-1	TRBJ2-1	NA	CSPGTGRTSGLLRRADEQFF	TGCAGCCCTGGGACAGGGAGGACTAGCGGCTTGCTTCGGAGGGCTGATGAGCAGTTCTTC
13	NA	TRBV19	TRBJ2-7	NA	CASSPSYSYEQYF	TGTGCCAGTAGTCCCTCCTATTCGTACGAGCAGTACTTC
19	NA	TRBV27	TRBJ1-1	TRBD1	CASSLSEPGTGGEGTEAFF	TGTGCCAGCAGTTTATCGGAGCCCGGGACAGGGGGAGAAGGGACTGAAGCTTTCTTT
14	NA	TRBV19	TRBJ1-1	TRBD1	CASRVFSDRGGAFF	TGTGCCAGTAGAGTCTTCTCGGACAGGGGGGGAGCTTTCTTT
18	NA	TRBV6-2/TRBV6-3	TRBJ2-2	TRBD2	CASSLRGQRGLNTGELFF	TGTGCCAGCAGTCTGCGAGGCCAGCGGGGGTTGAACACCGGGGAGCTGTTTTTT
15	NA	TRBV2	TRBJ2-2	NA	CASSDDGPNTGELFF	TGTGCCAGCAGTGACGATGGGCCGAACACCGGGGAGCTGTTTTTT
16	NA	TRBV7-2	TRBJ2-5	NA	CASSQNSRDNQETQYF	TGTGCCAGCAGCCAGAACTCCCGGGACAACCAAGAGACCCAGTACTTC
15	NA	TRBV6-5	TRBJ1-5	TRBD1	CASSSRDSLNQPQHF	TGTGCCAGCAGTTCTAGGGACAGCCTCAATCAGCCCCAGCATTTT
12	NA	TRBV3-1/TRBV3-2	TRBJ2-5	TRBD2	CASDGSGKTQYF	TGTGCCAGCGATGGGAGCGGGAAGACCCAGTACTTC
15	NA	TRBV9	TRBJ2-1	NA	CASSTGGTRLNEQFF	TGTGCCAGCAGCACTGGAGGGACCCGCCTCAATGAGCAGTTCTTC
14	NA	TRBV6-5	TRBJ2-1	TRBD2	CASSRHETSDEQFF	TGTGCCAGCAGCCGCCACGAAACTAGCGATGAGCAGTTCTTC
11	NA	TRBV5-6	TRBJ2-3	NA	CASSQQVTQYF	TGTGCCAGCAGCCAACAGGTTACGCAGTATTTT
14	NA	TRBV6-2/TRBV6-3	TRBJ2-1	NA	CASSYPGGYGEQFF	TGTGCCAGCAGTTACCCCGGCGGTTATGGTGAGCAGTTCTTC
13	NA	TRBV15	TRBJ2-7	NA	CATSTGITYEQYF	TGTGCCACATCGACAGGAATAACCTACGAGCAGTACTTC
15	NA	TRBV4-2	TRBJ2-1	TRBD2	CASSQGTSGGYEQFF	TGTGCCAGCAGCCAAGGGACTAGCGGGGGGTATGAGCAGTTCTTC
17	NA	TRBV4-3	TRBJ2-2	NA	CASSQDIGDINTGELFF	TGCGCCAGCAGCCAAGATATCGGAGATATTAACACCGGGGAGCTGTTTTTT
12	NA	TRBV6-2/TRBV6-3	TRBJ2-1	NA	CASSYPNNEQFF	TGTGCCAGCAGTTACCCAAACAATGAGCAGTTCTTC
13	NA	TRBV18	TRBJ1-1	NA	CASSPLEDTEAFF	TGTGCCAGCTCACCACTTGAGGACACTGAAGCTTTCTTT
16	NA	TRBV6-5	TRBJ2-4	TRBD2	CASSYSPLAAKNIQYF	TGTGCCAGCAGTTACTCGCCACTAGCGGCCAAAAACATTCAGTACTTC
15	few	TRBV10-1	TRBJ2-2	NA	CASSPPGQGAGELFF	TGCGCCAGCAGTCCGCCGGGACAAGGGGCCGGGGAGCTGTTTTTT
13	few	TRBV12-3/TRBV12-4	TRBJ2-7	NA	CASSLGGNYEQYF	TGTGCCAGCAGTTTGGGGGGAAACTACGAGCAGTACTTC
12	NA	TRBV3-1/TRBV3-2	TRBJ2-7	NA	CASSRTGAHPDF	TGTGCCAGCAGCCGGACGGGAGCCCACCCAGACTTC
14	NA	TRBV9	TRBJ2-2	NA	CASSVGANTGELFF	TGTGCCAGCAGCGTAGGAGCGAACACCGGGGAGCTGTTTTTT
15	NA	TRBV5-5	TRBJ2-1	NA	CASTKQLQVRNEQFF	TGTGCCAGCACGAAACAGTTACAGGTTCGGAATGAGCAGTTCTTC
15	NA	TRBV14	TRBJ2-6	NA	CASSHETSGANVLTF	TGTGCCAGCAGTCACGAAACTTCTGGGGCCAACGTCCTGACTTTC
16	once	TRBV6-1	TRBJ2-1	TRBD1	CASSDTGTGGRNEQFF	TGTGCCAGCAGTGATACCGGGACAGGGGGTAGGAATGAGCAGTTCTTC
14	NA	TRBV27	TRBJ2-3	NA	CASSSQGDTDTQYF	TGTGCCAGCAGTTCACAGGGAGACACAGATACGCAGTATTTT
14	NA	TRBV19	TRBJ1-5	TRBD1	CASSSPGGGQPQHF	TGTGCCAGTAGCTCCCCAGGGGGAGGTCAGCCCCAGCATTTT
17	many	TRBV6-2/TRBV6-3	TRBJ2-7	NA	CASSYSIFGLDSYEQYF	TGTGCCAGCAGTTACTCGATTTTTGGGCTCGACTCCTACGAGCAGTACTTC
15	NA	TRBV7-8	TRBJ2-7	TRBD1	CASKIHDRGQSEQYF	TGTGCCAGCAAGATACATGACAGGGGGCAGAGCGAGCAGTACTTC
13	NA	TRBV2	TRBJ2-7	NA	CASSMSGPLEQYF	TGTGCCAGCAGTATGAGCGGACCCCTCGAGCAGTACTTC
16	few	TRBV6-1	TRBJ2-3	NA	CASSERPSVATDTQYF	TGTGCCAGCAGTGAACGCCCCAGCGTTGCCACAGATACGCAGTATTTT
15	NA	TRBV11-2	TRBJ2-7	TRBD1	CASSLGGGQGYEQYF	TGTGCCAGCAGCTTAGGAGGCGGACAGGGCTACGAGCAGTACTTC
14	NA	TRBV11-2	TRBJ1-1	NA	CASSPRQTNTEAFF	TGTGCCAGCAGCCCTCGACAGACCAACACTGAAGCTTTCTTT
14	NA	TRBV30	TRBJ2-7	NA	CAWDVLGARHEQYF	TGTGCCTGGGACGTTCTTGGGGCACGCCACGAGCAGTACTTC
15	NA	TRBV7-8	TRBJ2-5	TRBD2	CASSPSGVRLGFQYF	TGTGCCAGCAGCCCAAGCGGGGTACGGTTGGGATTCCAGTACTTC
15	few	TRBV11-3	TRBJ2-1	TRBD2	CASSLGLAIYNEQFF	TGTGCCAGCAGCTTGGGACTAGCGATTTACAATGAGCAGTTCTTC
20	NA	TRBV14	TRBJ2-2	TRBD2	CASSQALAGVTSEGAGELFF	TGTGCCAGCAGCCAAGCGCTAGCGGGAGTGACGAGTGAGGGGGCCGGGGAGCTGTTTTTT
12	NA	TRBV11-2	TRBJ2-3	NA	CASSHNTDTQYF	TGTGCCAGCAGCCACAACACAGATACGCAGTATTTT
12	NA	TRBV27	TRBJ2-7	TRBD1	CASSQGPYEQYF	TGTGCCAGTTCACAGGGGCCTTACGAGCAGTACTTC
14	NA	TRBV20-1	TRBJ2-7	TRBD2	CSASIAGVSYEQYF	TGCAGTGCTAGTATAGCGGGAGTCAGCTACGAGCAGTACTTC
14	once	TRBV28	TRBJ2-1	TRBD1	CASSLGTVYNEQFF	TGTGCCAGCAGTTTGGGGACAGTATACAATGAGCAGTTCTTC
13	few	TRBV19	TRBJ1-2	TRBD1	CASSPGGYYGYTF	TGTGCCAGTAGTCCAGGGGGCTACTATGGCTACACCTTC
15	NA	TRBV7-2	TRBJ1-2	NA	CASSLEGRGNYGYTF	TGTGCCAGCAGCTTAGAGGGCAGGGGTAACTATGGCTACACCTTC
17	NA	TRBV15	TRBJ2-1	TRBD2	CATSRLEPGLFSNEQFF	TGTGCCACCAGCAGATTAGAACCGGGACTATTCTCCAATGAGCAGTTCTTC
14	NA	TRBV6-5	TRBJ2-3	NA	CASSRSFGTDTQYF	TGTGCCAGCAGCCGTAGCTTCGGCACAGATACGCAGTATTTT
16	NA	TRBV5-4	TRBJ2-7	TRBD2	CASSRGGKSSSYEQYF	TGTGCCAGCAGCCGCGGGGGGAAGTCATCCTCCTACGAGCAGTACTTC
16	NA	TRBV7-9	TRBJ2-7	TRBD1	CASSFSRDRSSYEQYF	TGTGCCAGCAGTTTTAGTCGGGACAGGAGCTCCTACGAGCAGTACTTC
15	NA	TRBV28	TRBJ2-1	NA	CASRVGGEIYNEQFF	TGTGCCAGCAGAGTCGGCGGGGAGATCTACAATGAGCAGTTCTTC
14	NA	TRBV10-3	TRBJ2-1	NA	CAINNGPSGDEQFF	TGTGCCATCAACAACGGCCCCTCCGGAGATGAGCAGTTCTTC
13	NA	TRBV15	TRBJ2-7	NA	CATSRLGRGEQYF	TGTGCCACCAGCAGACTAGGGAGAGGAGAGCAGTACTTC
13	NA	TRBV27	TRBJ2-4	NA	CASSYRVSNIQYF	TGTGCCAGCAGTTACAGGGTTAGTAACATTCAGTACTTC
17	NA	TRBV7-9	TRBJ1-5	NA	CASSLIGDSSSNQPQHF	TGTGCCAGCAGCCTAATCGGCGACTCATCTAGCAATCAGCCCCAGCATTTT
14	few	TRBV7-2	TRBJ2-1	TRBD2	CASSYREGYNEQFF	TGTGCCAGCAGCTATCGGGAGGGCTACAATGAGCAGTTCTTC
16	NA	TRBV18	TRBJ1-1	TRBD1	CASSPTRGQMNTEAFF	TGTGCCAGCTCACCTACCCGGGGACAGATGAACACTGAAGCTTTCTTT